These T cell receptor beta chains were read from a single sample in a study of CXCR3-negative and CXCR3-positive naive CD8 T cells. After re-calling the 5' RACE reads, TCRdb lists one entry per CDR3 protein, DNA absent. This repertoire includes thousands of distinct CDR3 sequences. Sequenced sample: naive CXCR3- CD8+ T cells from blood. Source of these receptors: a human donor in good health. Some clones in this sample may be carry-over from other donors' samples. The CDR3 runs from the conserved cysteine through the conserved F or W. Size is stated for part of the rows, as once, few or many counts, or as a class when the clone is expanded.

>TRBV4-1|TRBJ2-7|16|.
CASSLQAISGTGEQYF
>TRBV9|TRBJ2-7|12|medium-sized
CASSPSGYEQYF
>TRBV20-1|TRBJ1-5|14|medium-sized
CSARAGPPNQPQHF
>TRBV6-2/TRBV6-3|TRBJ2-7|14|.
CASKEGTSGNEQYF
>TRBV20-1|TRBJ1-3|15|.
CSARVWADSGNTIYF
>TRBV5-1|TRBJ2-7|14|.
CASSFQGDSYEQYF
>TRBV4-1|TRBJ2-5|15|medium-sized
CASSRLAAEGETKYF
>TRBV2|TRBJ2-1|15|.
CATVGAGSSYNEQFF
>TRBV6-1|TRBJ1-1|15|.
CASSSPGELNTEAFF
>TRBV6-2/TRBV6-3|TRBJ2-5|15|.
CASSYLREDQETQYF
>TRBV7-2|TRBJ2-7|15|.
CASSWASGGTYEQYF
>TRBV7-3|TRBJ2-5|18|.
CASSLGPPGQGAYETQYF
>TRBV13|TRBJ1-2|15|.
CASSIRDRPNYGYTF
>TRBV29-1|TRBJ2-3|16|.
CSAPDGTAENTDTQYF
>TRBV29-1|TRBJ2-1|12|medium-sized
CSVDPGGNEQFF
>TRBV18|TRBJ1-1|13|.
CASSPPDITEAFF
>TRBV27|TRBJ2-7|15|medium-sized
CASSPPGVGGNEQYF
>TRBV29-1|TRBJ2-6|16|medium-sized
CSAWIGLSSGANVLTF
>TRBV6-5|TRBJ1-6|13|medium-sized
CASTLHRGSPLHF
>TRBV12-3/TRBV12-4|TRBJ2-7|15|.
CASSFTDSPSYEQYF
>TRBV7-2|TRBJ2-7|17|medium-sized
CASSAVRGLAGTYEQYF
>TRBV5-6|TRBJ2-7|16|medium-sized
CASSHRQGAIYYEQYF
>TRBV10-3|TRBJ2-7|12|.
CAISEKRDEQYF
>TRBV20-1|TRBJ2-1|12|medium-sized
CSATDRASEQFF
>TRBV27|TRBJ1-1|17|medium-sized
CASSLSFHSQMNTEAFF
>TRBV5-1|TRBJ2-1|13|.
CASSHASDSEPFF
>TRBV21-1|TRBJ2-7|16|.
CASRTGTETFYYEQYF
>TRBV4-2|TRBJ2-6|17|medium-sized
CASRNTTGGSGANVLTF
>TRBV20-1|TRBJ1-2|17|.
CSARRSETGGDNYGYTF
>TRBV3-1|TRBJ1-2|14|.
CASSRLQVSDGYTF
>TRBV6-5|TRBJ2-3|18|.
CASSFVPPTSGGDDTQYF
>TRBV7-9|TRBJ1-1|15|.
CASSSRGTPNTEAFF
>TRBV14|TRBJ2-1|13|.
CASSQSRGNEQFF
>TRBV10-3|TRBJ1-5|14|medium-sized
CAISDSWGNQPQHF
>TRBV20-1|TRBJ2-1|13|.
CSARSGGNNEQFF
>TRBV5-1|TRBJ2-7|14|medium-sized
CASSLGPQAHEQYF
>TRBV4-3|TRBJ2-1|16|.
CASSQALAGVHNEQFF
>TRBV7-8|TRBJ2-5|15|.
CASSIVAGGQETQYF
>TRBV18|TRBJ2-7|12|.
CASSPGALEQYF
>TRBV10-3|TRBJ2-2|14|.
CAIPDRTNTGELFF
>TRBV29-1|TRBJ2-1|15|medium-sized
CSVEKAAGLYNEQFF
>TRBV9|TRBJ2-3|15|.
CASSVEGRSTDTQYF
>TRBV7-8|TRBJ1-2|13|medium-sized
CASSLGTVYGYTF
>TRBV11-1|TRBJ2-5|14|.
CASSLSGGDETQYF
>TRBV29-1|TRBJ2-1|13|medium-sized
CSVEDDRGNEQFF
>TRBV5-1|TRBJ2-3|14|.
CASSATGLTDTQYF
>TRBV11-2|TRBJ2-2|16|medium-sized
CASSSTSGANTGELFF
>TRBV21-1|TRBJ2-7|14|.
CASSKDGTGGEQYF
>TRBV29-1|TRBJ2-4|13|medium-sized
CSVETPGHYIQYF
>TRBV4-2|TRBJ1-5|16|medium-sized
CASSQGTGDDYQPQHF
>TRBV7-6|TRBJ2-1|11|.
CASSSRVEQFF
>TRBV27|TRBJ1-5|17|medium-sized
CASSLVSGADSNQPQHF
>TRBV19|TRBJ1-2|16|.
CASSIEIAETYYGYTF
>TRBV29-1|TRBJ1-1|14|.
CSVDSDRVNTEAFF
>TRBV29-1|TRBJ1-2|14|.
CSIDELTDNYGYTF
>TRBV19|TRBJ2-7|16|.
CASSLGLAGATYEQYF
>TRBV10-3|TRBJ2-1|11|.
CAISNNNEQFF